This entry lists 18 T cell receptor beta chains sequenced from one sample in a study of blood T cell repertoires in COVID-19. Using immunoSEQ multiplex PCR, the repertoire was profiled, and TCRdb retains in-frame clones only, with some absent. The sample yields some 150,000 clones, around 90% seen once. The sequencing input was peripheral blood. The source of these receptors is a woman aged 55-69 years who had recovered from COVID-19.

J is TRBJ2-2 and V is TRBV7-3, with D possibly TRBD2 on 5 matching bases. CDR1 and CDR2 (germline): SGHTA, FQGTGA. The CDR3 has 14 residues. V lost 2 bases to trimming and J lost 3 bases, with 7 bases between them. The DNA of the CDR3 is TGTGCCAGCAGCTTAGGGCGGGACACCGGGGAGCTGTTTTTT. Its translation is CASSLGRDTGELFF.

V usage is TRBV5-1 and J usage is TRBJ2-1, with TRBD1 identical over 9 bases. CDR3 size: 15 residues. V lost 4 bases and J lost 1; bases outside the gene matches: 3. CDR1 is SGHRS, CDR2 YFSETQ, per germline. Here the CDR3 reads CASSQGQGSYNEQFF. DNA of the CDR3: TGCGCCAGCAGCCAGGGACAGGGTTCCTACAATGAGCAGTTCTTC.

V usage is TRBV4-1 and J usage is TRBJ2-7; TRBD1 is a possible D gene (6 bases). V was pared by 6 bases and J by 0 bases, with 15 bases between. The germline V gene has CDR1 MGHRA and CDR2 YSYEKL. This CDR3 has 15 residues. CDR3 sequence reads: CASSRSRGLSYEQYF. The CDR3 region has the DNA TGCGCCAGCAGTCGTTCCAGGGGTCTCTCCTACGAGCAGTACTTC.

The J gene is TRBJ1-2, the V gene TRBV7-6, with TRBD1 identical over 7 bases. Trimming took 4 bases from V and 2 from J; bases not matched to a gene: 13. The CDR3 spans 17 residues. Germline V gene sequence: CDR1 SGHVS, CDR2 FNYEAQ. This CDR3 reads CASSSALQGEPNYGYTF. CDR3 bases: TGTGCCAGCAGCTCCGCACTGCAGGGGGAACCAAACTATGGCTACACCTTC. Filled out from reference TRBV7-6 and TRBJ1-2, the complete variable domain reads GAGVSQSPRYKVTKRGQDVALRCDPISGHVSLYWYRQALGQGPEFLTYFNYEAQQDKSGLPNDRFSAERPEGSISTLTIQRTEQRDSAMYRCASSSALQGEPNYGYTFGSGTRLTVV.

The chain is built from TRBV19 and TRBJ1-5, with 10 bases that match TRBD1. V dropped 3 bases and J dropped 8; count of bases not matched to a gene: 10. There are 16 residues in the CDR3. Germline-derived CDR1 and CDR2 are LNHDA and SQIVND (reference sequence). The CDR3 DNA reads as TGTGCCAGTAGTATGCGGGGACAGGGGATGTGGGAGCCCCAGCATTTT. It is translated as CASSMRGQGMWEPQHF.

The chain employs TRBV10-1 and TRBJ2-3; D possibly corresponds to TRBD2 (6 bases). In germline, CDR1 is WNHNN, CDR2 SYGVQD (reference sequence). V was trimmed by 2 bases and J by 3 bases, leaving 15 bases between them. The CDR3 has 16 residues. For the CDR3, the DNA is TGCGCCAGCAGTGAGGGGAGAGCGGGTACGACAGATACGCAGTATTTT. As protein: CASSEGRAGTTDTQYF.

The chain couples TRBV2 to TRBJ1-1, with no clear D. Deletions cut 5 bases from V and 3 bases from J, with 10 bases between. CDR1 and CDR2 from the germline V gene are SNHLY and FYNNEI. The CDR3 extends over 13 amino acids. The CDR3 protein is CASSRNQDTEAFF. CDR3 nucleotide sequence: TGTGCCAGCAGTCGGAACCAGGACACTGAAGCTTTCTTT.

The rearrangement joins TRBV4-1 to TRBJ2-5; tentative D call: TRBD2 (5 bases). Germline loops: CDR1 MGHRA, CDR2 YSYEKL. The ends were cut back, 4 bases at V and 5 bases at J, with 11 bases in the middle. The CDR3 contains 13 residues. The CDR3 sequence: CASSPGDGETQYF. The CDR3 bases are TGCGCCAGCAGCCCCGGGGATGGGGAGACCCAGTACTTC.

The V and J genes are TRBV7-2 and TRBJ2-1; the match to TRBD2 covers 11 bases. The CDR3 extends over 15 amino acids. CDR1 is SGHTA, CDR2 FQGNSA, per germline. The J segment lost 4 bases and the V segment lost 4 bases, leaving 3 bases of the junction unmatched. The CDR3 region is CASSSSGGTYNEQFF. The CDR3 DNA is TGTGCCAGCAGCTCTAGCGGGGGGACATACAATGAGCAGTTCTTC.

The chain links TRBV19 to TRBJ1-2, with D perhaps TRBD1 (5 bases). The CDR3 contains 14 residues. The ends were cut back, 5 bases at V and 3 bases at J, with 13 bases in the middle. CDR1 LNHDA and CDR2 SQIVND come from the germline V gene (reference sequence). CDR3 in amino acids: CASSHSDRYYGYTF. The CDR3 DNA is TGTGCCAGTAGTCACAGCGACAGATACTATGGCTACACCTTC.

This rearrangement joins TRBV6-1 to TRBJ2-1; 9 nucleotides match TRBD2. The CDR3 totals 15 residues. CDR1 and CDR2 (germline): MNHNS, SASEGT. Trimming cost V 3 bases and J 6 bases; bases outside gene matches: 6. DNA of the CDR3: TGTGCCAGCAGTGATTCTGGCGGGGGGGCCAATGAGCAGTTCTTC. This translates into CASSDSGGGANEQFF.

The chain combines TRBV10-3 with TRBJ2-1; TRBD2 agrees at 9 bases. The CDR3 has 13 amino acids. Per the germline V gene, CDR1 is ENHRY and CDR2 is SYGVKD. J was trimmed by 6 bases and V by 6 bases; bases with no gene match: 3. The CDR3 loop reads CAISASGINEQFF. In nucleotides, the CDR3 is TGTGCCATCAGCGCTAGCGGGATCAATGAGCAGTTCTTC.

This chain joins TRBV5-6 and TRBJ1-2, with D maybe TRBD1 (6 bases). With 4 bases removed from V and 1 base from J, the gap between germline ends came to 8 bases. The CDR3 totals 13 residues. Per germline, CDR1 SGHDT and CDR2 YYEEEE. CDR3 in DNA: TGTGCCAGCAGCGTACAGGGTAACTATGGCTACACCTTC. This encodes CASSVQGNYGYTF.

V gene TRBV18 combines with J gene TRBJ2-7; a weak D match, TRBD1 (6 bases). This CDR3 is built from 16 residues. Between the trimmed V and J ends, which lost 2 bases and 8 bases, there was a span of 22 bases. Per germline, CDR1 KGHSH and CDR2 LQKENI. The CDR3 spells CASSPFPSGASSQQYF. The CDR3 region has the DNA TGTGCCAGCTCACCATTTCCGTCAGGGGCCTCTTCACAGCAGTACTTC.

A word on this clone: The junction departs from germline at one end; a sequencing error may be responsible. The chain is built from TRBV7-7 and TRBJ2-5, with 10 nucleotides matching TRBD1. The germline V gene encodes CDR1 SSHAT and CDR2 FNYEAQ (reference sequence). This CDR3 contains 15 residues. The CDR3 sequence: CASSPGTGVQETQYF. Written as DNA, the CDR3 is TGTGCTAGCAGCCCAGGGACAGGGGTTCAGGAGACCCAGTACTTC.

V is TRBV7-8 and J is TRBJ1-1, with 8 bases that match TRBD1. Germline CDR1 and CDR2: SGHVS and FQNEAQ. J was trimmed by 4 bases and V by 4 bases; bases with no gene match: 8. This CDR3 contains 15 residues. CDR3 sequence reads: CASSYSGGLGTEAFF. Written as DNA, the CDR3 is TGTGCCAGCAGCTACTCAGGGGGCCTAGGCACTGAAGCTTTCTTT.

The chain recombines TRBV28 with TRBJ1-2; perhaps TRBD1 as D (6 bases). The CDR3 is 15 amino acids. The ends were cut back, 7 bases at V and 1 base at J, with 16 bases in the middle. Germline loops: CDR1 MDHEN, CDR2 SYDVKM. The CDR3 is CASNDAGEGNYGYTF. In DNA, the CDR3 is TGTGCCAGCAACGACGCAGGGGAGGGTAACTATGGCTACACCTTC.

The V gene is TRBV28, the J gene TRBJ1-5, with D possibly being TRBD1 (6 bases). This CDR3 spans 13 amino acids. V gave up 10 bases and J gave up 3 bases, with 13 bases separating them. Germline CDR1 reads MDHEN; CDR2 reads SYDVKM. As DNA, the CDR3 is TGTGCCATCACACAGGGAATCAATCAGCCCCAGCATTTT. It is translated as CAITQGINQPQHF.